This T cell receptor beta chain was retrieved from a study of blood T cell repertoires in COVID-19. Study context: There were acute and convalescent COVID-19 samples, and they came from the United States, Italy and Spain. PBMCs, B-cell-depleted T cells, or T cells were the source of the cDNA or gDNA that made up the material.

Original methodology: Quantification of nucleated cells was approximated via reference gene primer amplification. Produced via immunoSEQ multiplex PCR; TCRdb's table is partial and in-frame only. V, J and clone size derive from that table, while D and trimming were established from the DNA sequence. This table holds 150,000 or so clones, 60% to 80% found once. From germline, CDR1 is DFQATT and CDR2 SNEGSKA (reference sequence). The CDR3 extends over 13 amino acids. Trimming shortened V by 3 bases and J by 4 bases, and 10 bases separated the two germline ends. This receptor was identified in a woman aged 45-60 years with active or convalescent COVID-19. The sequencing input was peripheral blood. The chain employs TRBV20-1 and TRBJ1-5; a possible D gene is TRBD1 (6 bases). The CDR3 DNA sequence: TGCAGTGCTAGTGGACAGATTAATCAGCCCCAGCATTTT. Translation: CSASGQINQPQHF.